Below, 3 T cell receptor beta chains from the same sample are listed, as sequenced in a study of blood T cell repertoires in COVID-19. Sequencing used immunoSEQ multiplex PCR; TCRdb keeps in-frame clones, though not all of them. The sample holds roughly 150,000 clones, 70% to 85% seen once. Sequenced input: PBMCs or T cells enriched from blood (not recorded which). These TCRs come from a woman between 70 and 85 years old in a cohort exposed to, infected with or recovered from COVID-19 (not recorded which).

The chain joins TRBV7-2 to TRBJ2-5; tentatively, D is TRBD1 (5 bases). Trimming cost V 3 bases and J 8 bases, with 13 bases left between them. The germline V gene encodes CDR1 SGHTA and CDR2 FQGNSA. The CDR3 consists of 13 residues. Here the CDR3 DNA reads TGTGCCAGCAGCTTCTCTGGCAGGGATACCCAGTACTTC. Protein product: CASSFSGRDTQYF.

The chain uses TRBV27 and TRBJ2-1; D might be TRBD1 (6 bases). Trimming stripped 5 bases from V and 10 bases from J, with 15 bases between. The CDR3 runs 13 residues. The germline V gene encodes CDR1 MNHEY and CDR2 SMNVEV (reference sequence). The CDR3 DNA reads TGTGCCAGCAGTCCTAATCGAGGGACAGAGCAGTTCTTC. Its protein is CASSPNRGTEQFF.

This rearrangement joins TRBV30 to TRBJ2-7; D unresolved. From germline, CDR1 is GTSNPN and CDR2 SVGIG (reference sequence). The CDR3 has 11 amino acids. Trimming shortened V by 2 bases and J by 4 bases, and 6 bases separated the two germline ends. CDR3 DNA sequence: TGTGCCTGGAGTCACGGTTACGAGCAGTACTTC. Translating gives CAWSHGYEQYF.